This TCR beta chain stems from a study of cytomegalovirus exposure and HLA in healthy donors. Both 60 Vbeta primers and 13 Jbeta primers went into the PCR. The data were produced by immunoSEQ multiplex PCR, yet TCRdb's version contains in-frame clones alone and is incomplete. The table has 95,000 to 100,000 clones, under 85% seen once. General study findings and limits: Most TCRs appeared rarely, but some public TCRs recurred in many donors.

This clone was counted between two and nine times. No antigen is known for it. Material: PBMCs. The TCR originated in a man aged 35 to 55 in good health and CMV-seronegative.

DNA of the CDR3: TGTGCCAGCAGCGTAGAGGGAGGAAAACTGTTTTTT. Its protein product is CASSVEGGKLFF. The V call is TRBV9, the J call TRBJ1-4; no definite D call. Germline V gene lookup returns CDR1 SGDLS and CDR2 YYNGEE. V lost 0 bases and J lost 10, with 7 bases in between. The CDR3 is made up of 12 amino acids.